Shown below are 8 T cell receptor beta chains from a single sample sequenced in a study of blood T cell repertoires in COVID-19 (dated by TCRdb to the early 2020s). The library was generated by the immunoSEQ multiplex PCR assay. TCRdb took over this immuneACCESS table, retaining in-frame rearrangements with V and J assigned. Such tables are incomplete; in checked studies, under half of the missing clones stem from an unresolved V gene, and the remainder is unexplained. Here the sample has more than 110,000 clones; approximately 80% occur a single time. Under 9.5% of the sample is in the top ten clones. Material: peripheral blood. The source is a woman older than 75 in a cohort sampled during active or convalescent COVID-19.

The V call is TRBV7-9, the J call TRBJ2-1, with D uncertain. CDR3 size: 15 residues. Trimming cost V 1 base and J 0 bases, with 7 bases left between them. The germline V gene has CDR1 SEHNR and CDR2 FQNEAQ (reference sequence). The CDR3 protein is CASSLGLASYNEQFF. In nucleotides, the CDR3 is TGTGCCAGCAGCTTAGGACTGGCCTCCTACAATGAGCAGTTCTTC.

The J gene is TRBJ1-4, the V gene TRBV5-6; TRBD1 matches 7 bases. CDR1 and CDR2 (germline): SGHDT, YYEEEE. The V and J ends lost 4 bases and 3 bases, in that order; junction bases with no gene match: 9. CDR3 length: 16 amino acids. This CDR3 reads CASSPTGMKANEKLFF. The DNA for the CDR3 is TGTGCCAGCAGCCCGACAGGGATGAAGGCTAATGAAAAACTGTTTTTT. The full variable domain, rest sourced from reference TRBV5-6 and TRBJ1-4, is DAGVTQSPTHLIKTRGQQVTLRCSPKSGHDTVSWYQQALGQGPQFIFQYYEEEERQRGNFPDRFSGHQFPNYSSELNVNALLLGDSALYLCASSPTGMKANEKLFFGSGTQLSVL.

The CDR3 coding sequence is TGCAGCGTTGAAGAGGGGTACAGGGGGAACACTGAAGCTTTCTTT. Its translation is CSVEEGYRGNTEAFF. V gene TRBV29-1 combines with J gene TRBJ1-1; 7 bases fit TRBD1. The CDR3 sequence is 15 residues long. V lost 0 bases and J lost 1; bases outside the gene matches: 5. Germline V lookup: CDR1 SQVTM, CDR2 ANQGSEA.

The chain couples TRBV4-2 to TRBJ1-1; possibly TRBD1 for D (5 bases). The CDR3 sequence is 15 residues long. With 4 bases removed from V and 0 bases from J, the gap between germline ends came to 12 bases. Germline V gene lookup returns CDR1 LGHNA and CDR2 YNFKEQ. As DNA, the CDR3 is TGTGCCAGCAGCCCTCAGGGAGGGGTGAACACTGAAGCTTTCTTT. Protein product: CASSPQGGVNTEAFF.

This clone occurred once. This rearrangement joins TRBV20-1 to TRBJ2-4, with TRBD1 matching over 8 bases. J was trimmed by 1 base and V by 6 bases; bases with no gene match: 5. The CDR3 spans 14 residues. Germline assignment: CDR1 DFQATT and CDR2 SNEGSKA (reference sequence). CDR3 sequence (DNA): TGCAGTGCCAGTAGGGACAGGGCCAAAAACATTCAGTACTTC. Translated: CSASRDRAKNIQYF.

The chain combines TRBV2 with TRBJ2-5, with 10 bases fitting TRBD1. CDR1 is SNHLY, CDR2 FYNNEI, per germline. CDR3 length: 16 residues. Trimming at V came to 6 bases and at J to 5 bases, leaving 12 bases not matched to a gene. The CDR3 spells CASSLGTGVILETQYF. The CDR3 DNA follows: TGTGCCAGCAGCCTCGGGACAGGGGTTATTCTCGAGACCCAGTACTTC.

The V call is TRBV7-2, the J call TRBJ2-3; 11 bases fit TRBD2. Looked up from germline, CDR1 is SGHTA and CDR2 is FQGNSA. The CDR3 sequence is 18 residues long. V was pared by 2 bases and J by 2 bases, with 9 bases of the junction left unmatched. The CDR3 here is CASSLRVLAGANTDTQYF. The CDR3 DNA reads TGTGCCAGCAGCTTAAGGGTACTAGCGGGGGCCAACACAGATACGCAGTATTTT.

The chain recombines TRBV6-6 with TRBJ2-7; D is ambiguous. This CDR3 spans 13 amino acids. Germline loops: CDR1 MNHNY, CDR2 SVGAGI (reference sequence). V lost 6 bases and J lost 2, with 11 bases in between. The DNA of the CDR3 is TGTGCCAGCAGAGAGCATGGTCCCTACGAGCAGTACTTC. It translates to CASREHGPYEQYF.